This entry concerns a single TCR beta chain. This CDR3 is built from 15 residues. Germline V gene lookup returns CDR1 LNHDA and CDR2 SQIVND (reference sequence). The V end was cut by 6 bases, the J end by 1 base, with 14 bases between. This record comes from a study of blood T cell repertoires in COVID-19. Overall study: COVID-19 samples from acute and convalescent phases originated in the United States, Italy and Spain. PBMCs, B-cell-depleted T cells, or T cells were the source of the cDNA or gDNA that made up the material.

In the original processing: It was from reference gene primer amplification that nucleated cell counts were estimated. Assay used: immunoSEQ multiplex PCR; TCRdb lists only in-frame clones, some missing. V and J calls and clone size are those listed in that table; D and trimming were worked out from the DNA. The sample lists 110,000 to 150,000 clones, about 83% occurring once. The chain recombines TRBV19 with TRBJ2-3, with TRBD2 as a possible D gene (5 bases). Source material: peripheral blood. This clonotype originated in a human donor in a cohort sampled during active COVID-19. The CDR3 sequence is CASRRAAPRTDTQYF. The CDR3 nucleotides are TGTGCCAGTAGGAGAGCGGCCCCTCGCACAGATACGCAGTATTTT.